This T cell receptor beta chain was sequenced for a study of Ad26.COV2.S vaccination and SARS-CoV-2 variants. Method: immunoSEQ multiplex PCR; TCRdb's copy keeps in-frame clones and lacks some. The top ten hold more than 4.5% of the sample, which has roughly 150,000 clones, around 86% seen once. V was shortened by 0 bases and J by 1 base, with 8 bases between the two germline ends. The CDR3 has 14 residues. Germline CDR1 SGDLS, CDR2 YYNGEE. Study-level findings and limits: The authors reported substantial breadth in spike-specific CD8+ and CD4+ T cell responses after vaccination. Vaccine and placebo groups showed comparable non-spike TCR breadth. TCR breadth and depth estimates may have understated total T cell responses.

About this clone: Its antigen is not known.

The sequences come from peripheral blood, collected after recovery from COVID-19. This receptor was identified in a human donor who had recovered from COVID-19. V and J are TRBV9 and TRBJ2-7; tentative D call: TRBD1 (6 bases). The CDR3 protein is CASSVADSSYEQYF. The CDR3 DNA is TGTGCCAGCAGCGTAGCGGACAGTTCCTACGAGCAGTACTTC.